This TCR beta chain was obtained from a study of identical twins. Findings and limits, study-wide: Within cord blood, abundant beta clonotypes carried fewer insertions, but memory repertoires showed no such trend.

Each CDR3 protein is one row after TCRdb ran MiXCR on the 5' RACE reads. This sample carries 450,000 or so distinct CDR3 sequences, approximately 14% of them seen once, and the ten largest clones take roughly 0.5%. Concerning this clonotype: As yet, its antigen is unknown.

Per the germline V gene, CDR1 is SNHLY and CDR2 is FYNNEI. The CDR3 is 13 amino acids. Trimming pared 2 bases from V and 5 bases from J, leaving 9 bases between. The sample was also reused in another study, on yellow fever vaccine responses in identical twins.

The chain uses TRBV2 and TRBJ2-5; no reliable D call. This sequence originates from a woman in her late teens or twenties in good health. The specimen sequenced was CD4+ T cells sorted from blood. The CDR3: CASSELVGETQYF. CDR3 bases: TGTGCCAGCAGTGAACTGGTGGGGGAGACCCAGTACTTC.